The present TCR beta chain was sequenced within a study of shared clonotypes between healthy human individuals. Study-wide results and limits: Lower generation probabilities were found for non-shared clonotypes than for those shared by all four donors. Generally, naive subsets (rather than memory subsets) showed larger estimated richness.

Selected positively for CCR7 and CD45RO-negative, naive CD8 cells excluded terminally differentiated effector memory CD45RA+ cells. Sequenced by immunoSEQ multiplex PCR; TCRdb stores in-frame clones only, minus some. The sample shows about 580,000 clones, roughly 98% of them seen only once. This clone was recorded once. Its antigen is undetermined. The germline V gene encodes CDR1 LNHNV and CDR2 YYDKDF (reference sequence). With V trimmed by 3 bases and J by 6 bases, 13 bases remained unmatched. There are 17 residues in the CDR3. The sequenced material came from naive CD8+ T cells sorted from blood. The chain carries TRBV15 and TRBJ2-7; 11 bases line up with TRBD2. This sequence was found in a man aged 30 to 39 in good health. Written as DNA, the CDR3 is TGTGCCACCAGCAGGACTGCTACTAGCGGGAGTACCGGCGAGCAGTACTTC. This translates into CATSRTATSGSTGEQYF.